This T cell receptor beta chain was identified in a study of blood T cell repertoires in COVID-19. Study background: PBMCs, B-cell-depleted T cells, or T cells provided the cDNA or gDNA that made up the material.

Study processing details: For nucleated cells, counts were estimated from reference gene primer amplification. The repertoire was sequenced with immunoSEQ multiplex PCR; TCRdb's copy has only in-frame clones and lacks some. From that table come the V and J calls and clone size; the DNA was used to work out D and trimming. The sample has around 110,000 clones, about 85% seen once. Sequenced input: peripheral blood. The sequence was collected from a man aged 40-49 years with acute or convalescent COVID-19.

The CDR3 region is CASSIWDRPYGYTF. CDR3 sequence (DNA): TGTGCCAGTAGTATTTGGGACAGACCCTATGGCTACACCTTC. The V call is TRBV19, the J call TRBJ1-2, with TRBD1 identical over 7 bases. This CDR3 contains 14 residues. V lost 3 bases and J lost 4; bases outside the gene matches: 5. Germline V gene lookup returns CDR1 LNHDA and CDR2 SQIVND (reference sequence).